The 31 T cell receptor beta chains given below trace back to one sample, sequenced in a study of cytomegalovirus exposure and HLA in healthy donors. The protocol was immunoSEQ multiplex PCR, while the TCRdb copy is restricted to in-frame clones and leaves out a portion. Of approximately 200,000 clones listed, roughly 80% are singletons. The sample consisted of PBMCs. The receptors stem from a man between 18 and 29 years old in good health and CMV-seropositive.

The chain recombines TRBV7-3 with TRBJ2-3, with no clear D. This CDR3 is built from 13 residues. Germline CDR1 reads SGHTA; CDR2 reads FQGTGA. V lost 5 bases and J 4 bases, leaving 10 bases between the germline ends. In DNA form, the CDR3 reads TGTGCCAGCAGCCCCGAGTTGGCAGATACGCAGTATTTT. Translated, it gives CASSPELADTQYF.

The CDR3 nucleotides are TGTGCCAGCAGCACGTTCCTAGCGGGAGGGAGTGGCGAGCAGTACTTC. Translating gives CASSTFLAGGSGEQYF. The chain employs TRBV7-8 and TRBJ2-7; 12 nucleotides agree with TRBD2. Germline lookup yields CDR1 SGHVS and CDR2 FQNEAQ. V gave up 5 bases and J gave up 6 bases; unmatched junction bases: 11. The CDR3 is made up of 16 amino acids.

The J gene is TRBJ2-7, the V gene TRBV6-1; D is perhaps TRBD2 (5 bases). The CDR3 contains 12 residues. The V and J ends lost 6 bases and 3 bases respectively, with 9 bases between them. Germline CDR1 reads MNHNS; CDR2 reads SASEGT. The CDR3 here is CASRVANYEQYF. The DNA of the CDR3 is TGTGCCAGCAGGGTAGCGAACTACGAGCAGTACTTC.

The chain is built from TRBV15 and TRBJ2-7; 7 bases line up with TRBD2. V was pared by 0 bases and J by 4 bases, with 6 bases of the junction left unmatched. In germline, CDR1 is LNHNV, CDR2 YYDKDF (reference sequence). This CDR3 contains 15 residues. CDR3 DNA: TGTGCCACCAGCAGAGAGGGCGGGAGCAGGTACGAGCAGTACTTC. Translating it yields CATSREGGSRYEQYF.

The table lists this clone with a few counts. The CDR3 DNA is TGTGCCAGCAGCTTAACGCCGGGACAGCTCGGCGGGGAGCTGTTTTTT. Its protein is CASSLTPGQLGGELFF. The genes are TRBV7-3 and TRBJ2-2; 7 nucleotides agree with TRBD1. Looked up from germline, CDR1 is SGHTA and CDR2 is FQGTGA. The CDR3 contains 16 residues. Trimming at V came to 0 bases and at J to 7 bases, leaving 8 bases not matched to a gene.

The chain joins TRBV6-6 to TRBJ2-1; 10 nucleotides align to TRBD2. The CDR3 has 13 amino acids. The V gene's germline CDR1 is MNHNY and CDR2 SVGAGI (reference sequence). The V segment lost 7 bases and the J segment 7 bases; nucleotides outside the gene matches: 4. CDR3 sequence (DNA): TGTGCCAGCAACGAGCGGGAGGGGAATGAGCAGTTCTTC. Its protein product is CASNEREGNEQFF.

The CDR3 coding sequence is TGCAGTGCTAGACCTGCACTGGAAGCTTTCTTT. This translates into CSARPALEAFF. The rearrangement links TRBV20-1 to TRBJ1-1; D is unclear. V was clipped by 2 bases and J by 8 bases, with 9 bases between them. CDR3 length equals 11 residues. The V gene's germline CDR1 is DFQATT and CDR2 SNEGSKA (reference sequence).

The rearrangement joins TRBV6-5 to TRBJ2-7; TRBD2 matches at 12 bases. V lost 0 bases and J lost 5; bases outside the gene matches: 2. The CDR3 runs to 15 residues. The V gene's germline CDR1 is MNHEY and CDR2 SVGAGI. The CDR3 region is CASSYSGLAGNEQYF. DNA of the CDR3: TGTGCCAGCAGTTACTCCGGACTAGCGGGGAACGAGCAGTACTTC.

The gene calls are TRBV5-6 and TRBJ2-1; tentative D call: TRBD1 (6 bases). Trimming pared 2 bases from V and 13 bases from J, leaving 10 bases between. Germline lookup yields CDR1 SGHDT and CDR2 YYEEEE. The CDR3 totals 11 residues. The CDR3: CASSLRDTQFF. The CDR3 region has the DNA TGTGCCAGCAGCTTAAGGGACACCCAGTTCTTC.

The chain uses TRBV19 and TRBJ1-5, with 10 bases lining up with TRBD1. This CDR3 region has 16 residues. The junction had 6 bases not matched to a gene; V was cut back by 7 bases and J by 0 bases. Germline V gives CDR1 LNHDA, CDR2 SQIVND (reference sequence). The CDR3 sequence is CASTGTGANSNQPQHF. CDR3 nucleotide sequence: TGTGCCAGTACCGGGACAGGGGCTAATAGCAATCAGCCCCAGCATTTT.

In nucleotides, the CDR3 is TGTGCCAGCAGCGTAGCGGTGAGCTCCTACAATGAGCAGTTCTTC. This translates into CASSVAVSSYNEQFF. The chain joins TRBV9 to TRBJ2-1; D is unresolved. Germline V gene lookup returns CDR1 SGDLS and CDR2 YYNGEE. V was shortened by 0 bases and J by 0 bases, with 7 bases between the two germline ends. The CDR3 is 15 residues long.

The CDR3 is CASSPGTSGTYEQYF. DNA of the CDR3: TGTGCCAGCAGCCCTGGGACTAGCGGGACCTACGAGCAGTACTTC. The chain carries TRBV7-3 and TRBJ2-7; the match to TRBD2 covers 13 bases. From germline, CDR1 is SGHTA and CDR2 FQGTGA. The CDR3 totals 15 residues. The junction had 3 bases not matched to a gene; V was cut back by 5 bases and J by 2 bases.

The chain combines TRBV6-6 with TRBJ2-2; 7 bases fit TRBD1. V lost 5 bases, J lost 5 bases, and 8 bases stayed unmatched. Germline lookup yields CDR1 MNHNY and CDR2 SVGAGI (reference sequence). CDR3 length: 15 residues. The CDR3 coding sequence is TGTGCCAGCAGTACACACAGGGGTTTGACCGGGGAGCTGTTTTTT. Encoded protein: CASSTHRGLTGELFF.

This chain uses TRBV6-1 with TRBJ2-7, with TRBD1 identical over 9 bases. J was trimmed by 5 bases and V by 1 base; bases with no gene match: 9. The CDR3 spans 16 residues. Germline V lookup: CDR1 MNHNS, CDR2 SASEGT. The CDR3 protein is CASSEGFGTGLHEQYF. As DNA, the CDR3 is TGTGCCAGCAGTGAAGGTTTCGGGACAGGGTTACACGAGCAGTACTTC.

V gene TRBV11-3 combines with J gene TRBJ2-7, with 10 bases identical to TRBD1. The CDR3 is 15 amino acids. V gave up 5 bases and J gave up 3 bases; unmatched junction bases: 7. Germline CDR1 SGHNT, CDR2 YENEEA. The CDR3: CASSHGTGEYYEQYF. CDR3 nucleotide sequence: TGTGCCAGCAGCCACGGGACAGGGGAATACTACGAGCAGTACTTC.

The chain is built from TRBV6-1 and TRBJ2-4; D may be TRBD2 (6 bases). The CDR3 sequence is 15 residues long. The V gene's germline CDR1 is MNHNS and CDR2 SASEGT. With 4 bases removed from V and 3 bases from J, the gap between germline ends came to 13 bases. The CDR3 is CASSVARDHKNIQYF. In DNA form, the CDR3 reads TGTGCCAGCAGTGTAGCGCGGGACCACAAAAACATTCAGTACTTC.

This chain connects TRBV6-1 to TRBJ1-1; D is perhaps TRBD1 (5 bases). From germline, CDR1 is MNHNS and CDR2 SASEGT. With 7 bases removed from V and 3 bases from J, the gap between germline ends came to 12 bases. This CDR3 contains 13 residues. The CDR3 nucleotides are TGTGCCAGCATCTTGGGGCTAGACACTGAAGCTTTCTTT. Translated, it gives CASILGLDTEAFF.

V is TRBV2 and J is TRBJ2-1; the match to TRBD2 covers 12 bases. V lost 1 base to trimming and J lost 7 bases; unmatched junction nucleotides: 2. This CDR3 contains 15 residues. The V gene's germline CDR1 is SNHLY and CDR2 FYNNEI. The CDR3 loop reads CASSEGGLAGNEQFF. CDR3 sequence (DNA): TGTGCCAGCAGTGAAGGGGGACTAGCGGGTAATGAGCAGTTCTTC.

The CDR3 DNA is TGTGCCAGCAGCCGACCGGGACAGGGGTCCCATGAGCAGTTCTTC. The encoded protein is CASSRPGQGSHEQFF. This chain links TRBV11-2 with TRBJ2-1; TRBD1 aligns across 10 bases. The germline V gene encodes CDR1 SGHAT and CDR2 FQNNGV. The CDR3 covers 15 residues. Losses at the gene ends were 5 bases for V and 8 bases for J; bases not matched to a gene: 9.

CDR3 protein: CASSVTQLQAKNIQYF. The CDR3, as DNA: TGTGCCAGCAGCGTAACACAGCTACAGGCCAAAAACATTCAGTACTTC. The chain is built from TRBV6-6 and TRBJ2-4, with no clear D. The germline V and J ends were trimmed by 6 bases and 1 base, with 16 bases remaining between them. Germline lookup yields CDR1 MNHNY and CDR2 SVGAGI (reference sequence). This CDR3 spans 16 amino acids.

This clone was picked up one time. This chain joins TRBV4-2 and TRBJ2-3; tentatively, D is TRBD2 (5 bases). This CDR3 spans 13 amino acids. Germline CDR1 LGHNA, CDR2 YNFKEQ. V was clipped by 1 base and J by 7 bases, with 9 bases between them. CDR3 bases: TGTGCCAGCAGCCAAGTCGGGGTTAATACGCAGTATTTT. Its protein is CASSQVGVNTQYF.

The chain couples TRBV5-4 to TRBJ1-2; D may be TRBD1 (5 bases). Trimming cost V 7 bases and J 6 bases, with 16 bases left between them. Germline V gene sequence: CDR1 SGHNT, CDR2 YYREEE (reference sequence). This CDR3 has 13 amino acids. The CDR3 loop reads CASSRRGSDGYTF. CDR3 nucleotide sequence: TGTGCCAGCTCGCGTAGGGGATCAGATGGCTACACCTTC. The whole variable domain, filled in from reference TRBV5-4 and TRBJ1-2, reads ETGVTQSPTHLIKTRGQQVTLRCSSQSGHNTVSWYQQALGQGPQFIFQYYREEENGRGNFPPRFSGLQFPNYSSELNVNALELDDSALYLCASSRRGSDGYTFGSGTRLTVV.

This clone was observed a single time. This chain uses TRBV9 with TRBJ1-2; tentatively, D is TRBD1 (6 bases). The germline V gene encodes CDR1 SGDLS and CDR2 YYNGEE. The V end was cut by 4 bases, the J end by 0 bases, with 13 bases between. The CDR3 has 15 amino acids. The CDR3 bases are TGTGCCAGCAGCTCAGCGGACAGACCTAACTATGGCTACACCTTC. It encodes CASSSADRPNYGYTF.

The rearrangement uses TRBV4-1 and TRBJ2-1; D uncertain. The CDR3 runs 16 residues. With 0 bases removed from V and 0 bases from J, the gap between germline ends came to 9 bases. Looked up from germline, CDR1 is MGHRA and CDR2 is YSYEKL. CDR3 DNA sequence: TGCGCCAGCAGCCAAGACCGGTCAAGCTCCTACAATGAGCAGTTCTTC. Translating gives CASSQDRSSSYNEQFF.

Comment on this clone: One end of the junction does not line up with germline, which may come from a read error. The rearrangement uses TRBV5-6 and TRBJ2-1; TRBD2 agrees at 7 bases. Germline V gene sequence: CDR1 SGHDT, CDR2 YYEEEE. The CDR3 extends over 16 amino acids. The CDR3 protein is CASSLVAGSPYNEQFF. CDR3 nucleotide sequence: TGTGCCAGCAGTTTGGTAGCGGGCTCTCCCTACAATGAGCAGTTCTTC.

V and J are TRBV27 and TRBJ2-3; 8 bases are shared with TRBD2. The V gene end was trimmed by 3 bases and the J gene end by 3 bases; junction bases not matched to a gene: 8. Germline loops: CDR1 MNHEY, CDR2 SMNVEV (reference sequence). This CDR3 is 16 amino acids long. The CDR3 spells CASSFTSGRWTDTQYF. The CDR3 nucleotides are TGTGCCAGCAGTTTTACCAGCGGGAGATGGACAGATACGCAGTATTTT.

The genes are TRBV19 and TRBJ1-5; D is uncertain. The CDR3 consists of 16 residues. The V end was cut by 1 base, the J end by 3 bases, with 13 bases between. The germline gives CDR1 LNHDA, CDR2 SQIVND (reference sequence). The CDR3 is CASSIAARSYNQPQHF. As DNA, the CDR3 is TGTGCCAGTAGTATAGCTGCCAGAAGTTACAATCAGCCCCAGCATTTT. Using reference TRBV19 and TRBJ1-5 for the parts outside the CDR3, the full variable domain is DGGITQSPKYLFRKEGQNVTLSCEQNLNHDAMYWYRQDPGQGLRLIYYSQIVNDFQKGDIAEGYSVSREKKESFPLTVTSAQKNPTAFYLCASSIAARSYNQPQHFGDGTRLSIL.

V and J are TRBV5-8 and TRBJ2-7; tentative D call: TRBD1 (6 bases). V was cut by 1 base and J by 3 bases, with 20 bases left in between. The CDR3 extends over 17 amino acids. Germline V CDR1 and CDR2: SGHTS, YDEGEE. The CDR3 DNA sequence: TGTGCCAGCAGCTTGTCATGGGGGCGGGCCAAGCTCTACGAGCAGTACTTC. Translation: CASSLSWGRAKLYEQYF. The full variable domain, with the rest looked up from reference TRBV5-8 and TRBJ2-7, is EAGVTQSPTHLIKTRGQQATLRCSPISGHTSVYWYQQALGLGLQFLLWYDEGEERNRGNFPPRFSGRQFPNYSSELNVNALELEDSALYLCASSLSWGRAKLYEQYFGPGTRLTVT.

V gene TRBV9 combines with J gene TRBJ2-5; maybe TRBD1 (5 bases). The V end was cut by 4 bases, the J end by 3 bases, with 13 bases between. Germline CDR1 and CDR2: SGDLS and YYNGEE. This CDR3 comprises 14 residues. CDR3 DNA sequence: TGTGCCAGCAGCCCTTGGGGCACAGAAGAGACCCAGTACTTC. The encoded protein is CASSPWGTEETQYF.

The rearrangement uses TRBV28 and TRBJ2-2, with TRBD1 identical over 9 bases. The germline CDR1 and CDR2 sequences are MDHEN and SYDVKM. V lost 5 bases to trimming and J lost 1 base; unmatched junction nucleotides: 5. This CDR3 spans 16 amino acids. The CDR3 DNA is TGTGCCAGCAGTACCTCGGGACAGGGGAACACCGGGGAGCTGTTTTTT. The encoded protein is CASSTSGQGNTGELFF.

J is TRBJ1-5 and V is TRBV4-2, with D unresolved. V lost 0 bases and J lost 4, with 10 bases in between. This CDR3 has 15 residues. From germline, CDR1 is LGHNA and CDR2 YNFKEQ. Here the CDR3 reads CASSQDPSGNQPQHF. CDR3 nucleotide sequence: TGTGCCAGCAGCCAAGACCCTTCGGGTAATCAGCCCCAGCATTTT.